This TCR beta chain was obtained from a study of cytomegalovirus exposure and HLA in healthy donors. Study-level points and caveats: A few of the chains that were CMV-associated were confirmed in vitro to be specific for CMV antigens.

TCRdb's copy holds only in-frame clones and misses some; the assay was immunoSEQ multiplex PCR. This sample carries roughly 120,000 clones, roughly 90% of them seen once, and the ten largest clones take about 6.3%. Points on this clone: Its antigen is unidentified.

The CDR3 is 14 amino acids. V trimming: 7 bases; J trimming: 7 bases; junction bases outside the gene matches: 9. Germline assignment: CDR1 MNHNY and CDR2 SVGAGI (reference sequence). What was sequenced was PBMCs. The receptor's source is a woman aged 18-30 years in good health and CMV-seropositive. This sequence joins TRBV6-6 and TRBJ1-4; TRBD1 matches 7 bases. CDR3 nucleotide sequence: TGTGCCAGCACCCCAGGGCAGGGGGGTGAAAAACTGTTTTTT. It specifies CASTPGQGGEKLFF.